A selection of T cell receptor beta chains follows, all from one sample in a study of identical twins. MiXCR, run by TCRdb on the 5' RACE reads, gives a single entry per CDR3 protein. This sample yields some 760,000 distinct CDR3 sequences, of which about 20% are seen a single time; about an eighth belongs to the top ten. These records were also assigned to another study, of T cells expressing NK-cell markers.

The source material was PBMCs. These receptors all come from a woman aged 18-29 years in good health. The CDR3 runs from the conserved cysteine through the conserved F or W. Fields, in order: V gene, CDR3 protein.

>TRBV6-5
CASSYSYSTSGVYEQYF
>TRBV7-9
CASSLDRNEAFF
>TRBV20-1
CSASEGPTEDEQFF
>TRBV12-3/TRBV12-4
CASSPGTNNTGELFF
>TRBV6-6
CAIRDTVRETQYF
>TRBV20-1
CSASNYRKQETQYF
>TRBV28
CASRSVANSLHNEQFF
>TRBV7-3
CASSNGGSPLHF
>TRBV6-1
CASSAGLAGINYNEQFF
>TRBV4-2
CASSHHLTGDNEQFF
>TRBV19
CASSMYSGNTGELFF
>TRBV20-1
CSAWTSGHYEQYF
>TRBV18
CASSPPTHRGYTEAFF
>TRBV4-3
CASSQGTARADTQYF
>TRBV2
CASSSGAGLSSYEQYF
>TRBV6-6
CASTKGDYGYTF
>TRBV15
CATSPSGNEQFF
>TRBV29-1
CSVEIPAGVVDYEQYF
>TRBV12-3/TRBV12-4
CASSLINQETQYF
>TRBV12-3/TRBV12-4
CASSLGARSYEQFF
>TRBV20-1
CSAPDYTQYF
>TRBV25-1
CASSERGGKETQYF
>TRBV12-3/TRBV12-4
CASVTVAEAFF
>TRBV5-1
CASSLDGRVSTKNIQYF
>TRBV9
CASSVGMGGSYEQYF
>TRBV20-1
CSATLLAGVYEQYF
>TRBV6-5
CASSYSQGASEGNTIYF
>TRBV19
CASEGGFTEAFF
>TRBV12-3/TRBV12-4
CASSARLYEQYF
>TRBV15
CATSAQNTGELFF
>TRBV14
CASSTGQNLYGYTF
>TRBV10-3
CAISPGPLTDTQYF